This T cell receptor beta chain was captured by sequencing in a study of OX40 agonist ivuxolimab in advanced cancers. Method: immunoSEQ multiplex PCR; TCRdb's copy keeps in-frame clones and lacks some. The sample has fewer than 100,000 clones; about nine tenths are singletons. The CDR3 covers 20 residues. CDR1 is SGHRS and CDR2 is YFSETQ in the germline V gene. V lost 2 bases and J lost 3; bases outside the gene matches: 14. The chain couples TRBV5-1 to TRBJ2-5; 15 bases are a match to TRBD2. The TCR originated in an adult with an advanced solid tumor such as melanoma, head and neck, liver or kidney cancer. The specimen was CD4+ or CD8+ T cells sorted from blood, collected in a trial of the OX40 agonist ivuxolimab. CDR3 region: CASSLRTSGRARREKETQYF. CDR3 bases: TGCGCCAGCAGCTTACGGACTAGCGGGAGGGCCAGGCGTGAAAAAGAGACCCAGTACTTC.